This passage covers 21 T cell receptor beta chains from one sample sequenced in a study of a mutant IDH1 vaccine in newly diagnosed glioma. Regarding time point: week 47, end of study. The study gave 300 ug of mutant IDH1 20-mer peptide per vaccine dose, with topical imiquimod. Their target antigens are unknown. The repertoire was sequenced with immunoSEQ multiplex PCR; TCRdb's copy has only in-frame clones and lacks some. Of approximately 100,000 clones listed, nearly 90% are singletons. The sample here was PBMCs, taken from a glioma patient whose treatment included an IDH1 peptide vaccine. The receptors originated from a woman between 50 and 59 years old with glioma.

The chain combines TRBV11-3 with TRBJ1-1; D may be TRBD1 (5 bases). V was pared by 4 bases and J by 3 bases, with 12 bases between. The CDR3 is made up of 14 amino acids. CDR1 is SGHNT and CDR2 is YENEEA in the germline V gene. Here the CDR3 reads CASSSGRGDTEAFF. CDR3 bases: TGTGCCAGCAGCTCCGGGAGGGGTGACACTGAAGCTTTCTTT.

This CDR3 reads CASSSSVRVSVQYF. Here the CDR3 DNA reads TGTGCCAGCAGCTCCTCCGTTAGGGTCTCCGTACAGTACTTC. The genes are TRBV7-9 and TRBJ2-4; D remains ambiguous. The CDR3 extends over 14 amino acids. Germline assignment: CDR1 SEHNR and CDR2 FQNEAQ (reference sequence). V was pared by 4 bases and J by 13 bases, with 20 bases between.

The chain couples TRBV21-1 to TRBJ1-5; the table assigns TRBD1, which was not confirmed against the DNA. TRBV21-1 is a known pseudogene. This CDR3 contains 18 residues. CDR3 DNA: TGTGCCAGCATTAAAAGGTCTTCTGGGCAATATAGCAATCAGCCCCAGCATTTT. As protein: CASIKRSSGQYSNQPQHF.

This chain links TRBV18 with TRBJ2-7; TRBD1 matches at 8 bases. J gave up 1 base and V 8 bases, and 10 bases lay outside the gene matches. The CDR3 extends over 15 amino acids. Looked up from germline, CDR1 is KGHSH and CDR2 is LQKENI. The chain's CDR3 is CASARPGQVSYEQYF. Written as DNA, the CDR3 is TGTGCCAGCGCGAGACCGGGACAGGTTTCCTACGAGCAGTACTTC.

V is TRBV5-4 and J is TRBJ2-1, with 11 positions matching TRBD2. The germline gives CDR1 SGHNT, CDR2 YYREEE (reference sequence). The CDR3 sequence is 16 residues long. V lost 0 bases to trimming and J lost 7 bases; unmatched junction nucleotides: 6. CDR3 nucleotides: TGTGCCAGCAGCTTGGAAACTAGCGGGAGTGGGAATGAGCAGTTCTTC. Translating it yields CASSLETSGSGNEQFF.

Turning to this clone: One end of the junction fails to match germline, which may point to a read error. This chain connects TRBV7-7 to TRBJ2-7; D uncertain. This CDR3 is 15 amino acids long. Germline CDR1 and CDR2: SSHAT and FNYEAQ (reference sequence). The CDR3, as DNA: TGTGCTAGCAGCTTAACCCCAGTTAACGTATACGAGCAGTACTTC. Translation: CASSLTPVNVYEQYF.

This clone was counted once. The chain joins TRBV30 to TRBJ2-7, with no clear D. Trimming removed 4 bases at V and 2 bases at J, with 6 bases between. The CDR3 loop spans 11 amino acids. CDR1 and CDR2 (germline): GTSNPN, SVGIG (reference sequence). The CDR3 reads CAWTEAYEQYF. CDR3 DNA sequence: TGTGCCTGGACAGAAGCCTACGAGCAGTACTTC.

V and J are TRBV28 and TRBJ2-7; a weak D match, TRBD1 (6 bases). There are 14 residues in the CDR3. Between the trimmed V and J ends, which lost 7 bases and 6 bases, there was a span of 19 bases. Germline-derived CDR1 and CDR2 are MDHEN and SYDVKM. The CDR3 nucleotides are TGTGCCAGCAACCAAAGACAGGACCCAGGCGAGCAGTACTTC. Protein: CASNQRQDPGEQYF.

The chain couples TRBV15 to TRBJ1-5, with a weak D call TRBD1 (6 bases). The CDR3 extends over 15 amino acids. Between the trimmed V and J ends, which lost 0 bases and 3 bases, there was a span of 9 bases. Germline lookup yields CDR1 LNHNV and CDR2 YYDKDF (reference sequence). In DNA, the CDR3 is TGTGCCACCAGCAGAGATCGGGGGGCCAATCAGCCCCAGCATTTT. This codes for CATSRDRGANQPQHF.

The CDR3 nucleotides are TGTGCCAGCTCACCATCGGGCGTTCAGGGGGGAAGGCCCCAGCATTTT. It encodes CASSPSGVQGGRPQHF. The chain joins TRBV18 to TRBJ1-5; 7 bases fit TRBD1. The junction had 13 bases not matched to a gene; V was cut back by 2 bases and J by 9 bases. The germline V gene encodes CDR1 KGHSH and CDR2 LQKENI. CDR3 length: 16 residues.

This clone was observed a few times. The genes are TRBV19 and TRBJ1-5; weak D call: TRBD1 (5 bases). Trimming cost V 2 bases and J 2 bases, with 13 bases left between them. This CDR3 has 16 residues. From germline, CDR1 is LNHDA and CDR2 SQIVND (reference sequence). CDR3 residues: CASSITGARGNQPQHF. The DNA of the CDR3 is TGTGCCAGTAGTATAACCGGGGCCAGAGGCAATCAGCCCCAGCATTTT. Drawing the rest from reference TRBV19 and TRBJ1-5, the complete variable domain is DGGITQSPKYLFRKEGQNVTLSCEQNLNHDAMYWYRQDPGQGLRLIYYSQIVNDFQKGDIAEGYSVSREKKESFPLTVTSAQKNPTAFYLCASSITGARGNQPQHFGDGTRLSIL.

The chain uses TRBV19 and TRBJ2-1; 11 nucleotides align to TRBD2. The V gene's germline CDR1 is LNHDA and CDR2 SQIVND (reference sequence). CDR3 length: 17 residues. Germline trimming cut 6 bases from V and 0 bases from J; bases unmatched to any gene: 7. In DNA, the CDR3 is TGTGCCAGTAGGCAGACTAGCGGGATACCCTCCTACAATGAGCAGTTCTTC. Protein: CASRQTSGIPSYNEQFF.

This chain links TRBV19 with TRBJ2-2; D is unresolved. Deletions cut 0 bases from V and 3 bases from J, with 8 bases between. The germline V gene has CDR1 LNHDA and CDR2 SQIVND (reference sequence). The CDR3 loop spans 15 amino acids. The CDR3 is CASSIDGIYTGELFF. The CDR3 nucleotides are TGTGCCAGTAGTATAGATGGGATCTACACCGGGGAGCTGTTTTTT.

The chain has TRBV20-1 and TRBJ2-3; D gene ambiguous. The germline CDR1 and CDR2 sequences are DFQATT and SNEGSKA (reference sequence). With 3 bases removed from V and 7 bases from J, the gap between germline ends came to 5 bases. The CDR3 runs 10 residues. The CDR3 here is CSARENTQYF. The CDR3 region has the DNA TGCAGTGCTAGGGAGAATACGCAGTATTTT.

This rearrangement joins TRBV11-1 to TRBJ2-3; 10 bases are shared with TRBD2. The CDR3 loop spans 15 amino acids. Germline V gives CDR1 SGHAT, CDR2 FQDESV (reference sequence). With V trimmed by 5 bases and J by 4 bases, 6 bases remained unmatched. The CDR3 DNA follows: TGTGCCAGCAGCCCCGTTAGCGGGAGGCCAGATACGCAGTATTTT. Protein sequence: CASSPVSGRPDTQYF.

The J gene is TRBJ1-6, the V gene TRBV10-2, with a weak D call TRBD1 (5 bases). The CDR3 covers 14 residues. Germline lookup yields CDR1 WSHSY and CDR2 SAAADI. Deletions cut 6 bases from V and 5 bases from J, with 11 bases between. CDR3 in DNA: TGCGCCAGCAGCTCCGGGACCAATAATTCACCCCTCCACTTT. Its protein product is CASSSGTNNSPLHF.

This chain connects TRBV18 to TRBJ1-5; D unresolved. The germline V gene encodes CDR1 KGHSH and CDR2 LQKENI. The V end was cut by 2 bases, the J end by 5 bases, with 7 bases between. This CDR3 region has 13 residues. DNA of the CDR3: TGTGCCAGCTCACCAGGGGAATATCAGCCCCAGCATTTT. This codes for CASSPGEYQPQHF. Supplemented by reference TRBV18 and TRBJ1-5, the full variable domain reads NAGVMQNPRHLVRRRGQEARLRCSPMKGHSHVYWYRQLPEEGLKFMVYLQKENIIDESGMPKERFSAEFPKEGPSILRIQQVVRGDSAAYFCASSPGEYQPQHFGDGTRLSIL.

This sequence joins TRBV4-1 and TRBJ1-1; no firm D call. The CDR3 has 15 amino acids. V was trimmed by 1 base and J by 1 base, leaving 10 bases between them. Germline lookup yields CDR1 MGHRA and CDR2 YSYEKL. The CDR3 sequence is CASSQGRQQNTEAFF. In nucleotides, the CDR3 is TGCGCCAGCAGCCAAGGGCGCCAGCAGAACACTGAAGCTTTCTTT.

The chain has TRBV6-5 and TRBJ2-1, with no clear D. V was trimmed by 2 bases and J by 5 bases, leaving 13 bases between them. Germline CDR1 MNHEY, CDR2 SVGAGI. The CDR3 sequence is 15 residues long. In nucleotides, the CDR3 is TGTGCCAGCAGTTACCTCTCGGCAGGAGACAATGAGCAGTTCTTC. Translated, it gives CASSYLSAGDNEQFF.

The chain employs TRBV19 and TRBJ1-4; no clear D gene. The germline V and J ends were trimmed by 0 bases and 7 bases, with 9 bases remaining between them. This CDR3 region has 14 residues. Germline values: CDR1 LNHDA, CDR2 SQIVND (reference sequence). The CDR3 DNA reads TGTGCCAGTAGTATAGAGGGCAGCCCTGAAAAACTGTTTTTT. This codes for CASSIEGSPEKLFF. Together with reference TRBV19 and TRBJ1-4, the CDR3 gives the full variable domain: DGGITQSPKYLFRKEGQNVTLSCEQNLNHDAMYWYRQDPGQGLRLIYYSQIVNDFQKGDIAEGYSVSREKKESFPLTVTSAQKNPTAFYLCASSIEGSPEKLFFGSGTQLSVL.

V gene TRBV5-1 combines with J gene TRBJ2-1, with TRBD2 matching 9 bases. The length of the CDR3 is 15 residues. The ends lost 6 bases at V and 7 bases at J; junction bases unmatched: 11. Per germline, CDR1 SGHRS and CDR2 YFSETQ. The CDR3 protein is CASTTGLAPGNEQFF. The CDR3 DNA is TGCGCCAGCACCACCGGACTAGCGCCAGGGAATGAGCAGTTCTTC.